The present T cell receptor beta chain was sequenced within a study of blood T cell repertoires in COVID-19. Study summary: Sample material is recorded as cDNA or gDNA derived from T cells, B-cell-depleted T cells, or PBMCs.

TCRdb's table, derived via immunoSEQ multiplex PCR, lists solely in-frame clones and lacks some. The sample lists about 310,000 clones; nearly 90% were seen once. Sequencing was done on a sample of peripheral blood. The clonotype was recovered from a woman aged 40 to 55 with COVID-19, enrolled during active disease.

The CDR3 DNA reads as TGCGCCAGCAGCTTGGACAGTTACCAAGAGACCCAGTACTTC. It codes for CASSLDSYQETQYF. The chain combines TRBV5-1 with TRBJ2-5; D is unclear. The CDR3 runs to 14 residues. Germline V CDR1 and CDR2: SGHRS, YFSETQ. Trimming stripped 0 bases from V and 0 bases from J, with 6 bases between.